The 21 T cell receptor beta chains presented below share a single source sample, sequenced in a study of blood T cells in healthy people across ages. A J-beta primer mix and a sample-barcoded 5' primer were used in a second PCR of roughly 6 to 11 cycles. TCRdb used MiXCR to reprocess the 5' RACE reads, holding one entry per CDR3 protein. The sample contains approximately 780,000 distinct CDR3 sequences, around 25% of which appear only once. A further study also used this sample, focusing on T cells of mothers and their children.

The sample consisted of blood. All receptors derive from a boy younger than 18 in good health.

This clonotype was recorded once. V usage is TRBV19 and J usage is TRBJ2-5; 9 nucleotides align to TRBD2. The CDR3 loop spans 15 amino acids. Germline V CDR1 and CDR2: LNHDA, SQIVND (reference sequence). Trimming removed 2 bases from V and 11 bases from J; junction bases left unmatched: 12. The CDR3 DNA follows: TGTGCCAGTAGTATATCAGCGGGGGGCCTGGGGGAGCAGTACTTC. Amino acid sequence: CASSISAGGLGEQYF.

The chain has TRBV5-1 and TRBJ2-7, with 8 bases fitting TRBD1. The ends lost 4 bases at V and 3 bases at J; junction bases unmatched: 6. CDR3 size: 14 residues. Germline V gene lookup returns CDR1 SGHRS and CDR2 YFSETQ. The CDR3 sequence is CASSAETGGYEQYF. For the CDR3, the DNA is TGCGCCAGCAGCGCAGAAACAGGGGGCTACGAGCAGTACTTC.

This chain joins TRBV5-1 and TRBJ2-5, with 7 bases identical to TRBD1. The J call may be incorrect, as the DNA end agrees better with TRBJ2-7. The length of the CDR3 is 13 residues. CDR1 SGHRS and CDR2 YFSETQ come from the germline V gene. Here the CDR3 DNA reads TGCGCCAGCAGCTTGGGATGGGACAGCGAGCAGTACTTC. It translates to CASSLGWDSEQYF.

The V and J genes are TRBV6-6 and TRBJ2-1, with D tentatively TRBD1 (6 bases). V lost 0 bases to trimming and J lost 4 bases, with 10 bases between them. Germline CDR1 reads MNHNY; CDR2 reads SVGAGI (reference sequence). This CDR3 spans 15 amino acids. The CDR3 nucleotides read TGTGCCAGCAGTTACTCAATCGGGACATACAATGAGCAGTTCTTC. Translated, it gives CASSYSIGTYNEQFF.

The rearrangement joins TRBV7-9 to TRBJ2-5, with D maybe TRBD1 (5 bases). This CDR3 is 15 amino acids long. V lost 2 bases to trimming and J lost 1 base, with 11 bases between them. Germline assignment: CDR1 SEHNR and CDR2 FQNEAQ (reference sequence). The chain's CDR3 is CASSLSQGSQETQYF. The CDR3 DNA is TGTGCCAGCAGCTTAAGCCAGGGAAGCCAAGAGACCCAGTACTTC.

The chain couples TRBV2 to TRBJ2-1, with TRBD2 as a possible D gene (6 bases). This CDR3 is built from 13 residues. Per the germline V gene, CDR1 is SNHLY and CDR2 is FYNNEI. The V gene lost 8 bases and the J gene lost 3 bases, with 11 bases spanning the gap. The CDR3 DNA follows: TGTGCCAGCGGGACTTCCCGCTACAATGAGCAGTTCTTC. Protein product: CASGTSRYNEQFF. Drawing the rest from reference TRBV2 and TRBJ2-1, the complete variable domain is EPEVTQTPSHQVTQMGQEVILRCVPISNHLYFYWYRQILGQKVEFLVSFYNNEISEKSEIFDDQFSVERPDGSNFTLKIRSTKLEDSAMYFCASGTSRYNEQFFGPGTRLTVL.

V and J are TRBV24-1 and TRBJ1-4; 7 nucleotides match TRBD1. The CDR3 has 12 amino acids. The germline V gene encodes CDR1 KGHDR and CDR2 SFDVKD. Trimming removed 5 bases from V and 7 bases from J; junction bases left unmatched: 0. For the CDR3, the DNA is TGTGCCACCAGTGGGGACAGTGAAAAACTGTTTTTT. Translated, it gives CATSGDSEKLFF.

CDR3 loop: CASSLVSGNYGYTF. The DNA for the CDR3 is TGTGCCAGCAGTTTAGTGTCAGGGAACTATGGCTACACCTTC. The chain employs TRBV28 and TRBJ1-2; D possibly corresponds to TRBD1 (5 bases). The CDR3 totals 14 residues. The germline V gene has CDR1 MDHEN and CDR2 SYDVKM. Trimming pared 2 bases from V and 2 bases from J, leaving 9 bases between.

V usage is TRBV27 and J usage is TRBJ2-7, with D uncertain. CDR3 length equals 13 residues. Germline CDR1 and CDR2: MNHEY and SMNVEV (reference sequence). Between the trimmed V and J ends, which lost 5 bases and 3 bases, there was a span of 11 bases. CDR3 bases: TGTGCCAGCAGTAGGTCAGAATACTACGAGCAGTACTTC. This translates into CASSRSEYYEQYF.

The J gene is TRBJ2-3, the V gene TRBV5-1, with D maybe TRBD2 (5 bases). Between the trimmed V and J ends, which lost 4 bases and 6 bases, there was a span of 18 bases. The CDR3 spans 15 residues. The germline CDR1 and CDR2 sequences are SGHRS and YFSETQ. This CDR3 is CASSPRRPWVDTQYF. DNA for the CDR3: TGCGCCAGCAGCCCGCGGAGGCCGTGGGTCGATACGCAGTATTTT.

This clonotype showed up many times. This sequence joins TRBV9 and TRBJ2-1, with D maybe TRBD1 (6 bases). Germline V gene sequence: CDR1 SGDLS, CDR2 YYNGEE. The CDR3 is 17 residues long. V was cut by 4 bases and J by 9 bases, with 26 bases left in between. CDR3 nucleotides: TGTGCCAGCAGCCCCCTCCCGCCTGAGGGGGTATTGGGTGAGCAGTTCTTC. It is translated as CASSPLPPEGVLGEQFF.

This clonotype was detected a few times. At one boundary the junction diverges from the germline segment, which might be a read error. J is TRBJ2-5 and V is TRBV4-2; tentative D call: TRBD2 (7 bases). CDR1 is LGHNA and CDR2 is YNFKEQ in the germline V gene. This CDR3 comprises 14 residues. CDR3 in DNA: TGTGCCTGCAGCCCCAAGGGGGGGGAAGAGACCCAGTACTTC. Residues: CACSPKGGEETQYF.

This clonotype was found many times. The chain joins TRBV12-3 or TRBV12-4 to TRBJ2-1; possible D gene TRBD2, 6 bases. The length of the CDR3 is 15 residues. V lost 1 base to trimming and J lost 0 bases, with 7 bases between them. This chain's CDR3 is CASSLGGVSYNEQFF. In nucleotides, the CDR3 is TGTGCCAGCAGTTTAGGGGGGGTCTCCTACAATGAGCAGTTCTTC.

V is TRBV28 and J is TRBJ2-5; the match to TRBD2 covers 8 bases. Germline V gene lookup returns CDR1 MDHEN and CDR2 SYDVKM. This CDR3 contains 14 residues. Losses at the gene ends were 5 bases for V and 4 bases for J; bases not matched to a gene: 6. CDR3 region: CASSLREGGETQYF. The CDR3 DNA reads TGTGCCAGCAGTCTCCGGGAGGGGGGAGAGACCCAGTACTTC.

This sequence joins TRBV5-1 and TRBJ2-7; 7 nucleotides agree with TRBD1. V trimming: 1 base; J trimming: 3 bases; junction bases outside the gene matches: 4. This CDR3 has 14 amino acids. CDR1 is SGHRS and CDR2 is YFSETQ in the germline V gene. The CDR3 DNA is TGCGCCAGCAGCTTGCGGTGGGACAGCTACGAGCAGTACTTC. Protein product: CASSLRWDSYEQYF.

This clonotype was detected only a few times. The chain couples TRBV3-1 to TRBJ1-1; D is possibly TRBD1 (5 bases). This CDR3 spans 13 amino acids. Germline V CDR1 and CDR2: LGHDT, YNNKEL (reference sequence). V lost 7 bases and J 0 bases, leaving 9 bases between the germline ends. The CDR3 spells CASIGTLNTEAFF. In DNA form, the CDR3 reads TGTGCCAGCATCGGGACCCTGAACACTGAAGCTTTCTTT.

This chain uses TRBV20-1 with TRBJ2-2, with 7 bases identical to TRBD2. The germline V gene encodes CDR1 DFQATT and CDR2 SNEGSKA (reference sequence). The CDR3 sequence is 15 residues long. Trimming removed 5 bases from V and 2 bases from J; junction bases left unmatched: 8. CDR3 sequence: CSAVSGGGNTGELFF. The CDR3 region has the DNA TGCAGTGCTGTCTCGGGCGGGGGAAACACCGGGGAGCTGTTTTTT.

The genes are TRBV2 and TRBJ1-1, with D maybe TRBD1 (5 bases). This CDR3 spans 14 amino acids. Trimming stripped 1 base from V and 1 base from J, with 7 bases between. CDR1 SNHLY and CDR2 FYNNEI come from the germline V gene. CDR3 in amino acids: CASSEGQPNTEAFF. CDR3 bases: TGTGCCAGCAGTGAAGGACAGCCGAACACTGAAGCTTTCTTT.

The gene calls are TRBV12-3 or TRBV12-4 and TRBJ2-5; D is possibly TRBD1 (6 bases). Trimming pared 5 bases from V and 4 bases from J, leaving 14 bases between. The CDR3 is 14 amino acids. CDR3 bases: TGTGCCAGCAGTGTGGCAGGGGCCTTAGAGACCCAGTACTTC. Translation: CASSVAGALETQYF.

This clonotype was detected only a few times. The V call is TRBV5-1, the J call TRBJ1-1; 10 nucleotides line up with TRBD1. The V gene end was trimmed by 4 bases and the J gene end by 7 bases; junction bases not matched to a gene: 7. Germline-derived CDR1 and CDR2 are SGHRS and YFSETQ. The length of the CDR3 is 14 residues. CDR3 region: CASSKDRGMSEAFF. CDR3 in DNA: TGCGCCAGCAGCAAGGACAGGGGGATGAGTGAAGCTTTCTTT.

The V gene is TRBV7-2, the J gene TRBJ1-2; a possible D gene is TRBD1 (6 bases). Germline V CDR1 and CDR2: SGHTA, FQGNSA. This CDR3 is 12 amino acids long. Trimming pared 4 bases from V and 8 bases from J, leaving 11 bases between. CDR3: CASSSATGGYTF. Written as DNA, the CDR3 is TGTGCCAGCAGCTCCGCGACAGGAGGCTACACCTTC.